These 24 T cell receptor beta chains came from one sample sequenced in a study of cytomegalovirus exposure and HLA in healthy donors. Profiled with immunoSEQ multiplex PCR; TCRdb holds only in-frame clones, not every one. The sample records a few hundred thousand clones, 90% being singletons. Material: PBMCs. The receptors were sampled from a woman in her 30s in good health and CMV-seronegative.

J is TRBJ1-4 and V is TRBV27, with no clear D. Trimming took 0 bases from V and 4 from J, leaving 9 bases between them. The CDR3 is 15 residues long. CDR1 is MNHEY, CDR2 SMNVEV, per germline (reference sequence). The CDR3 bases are TGTGCCAGCAGTTTATCTCAGAGTTTTAATGAAAAACTGTTTTTT. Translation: CASSLSQSFNEKLFF.

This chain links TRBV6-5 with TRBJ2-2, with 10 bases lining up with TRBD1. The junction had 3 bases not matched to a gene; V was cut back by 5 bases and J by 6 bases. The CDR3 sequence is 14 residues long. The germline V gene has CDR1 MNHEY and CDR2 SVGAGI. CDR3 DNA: TGTGCCAGCAGTCTGGACAGGGGGGCCGGGGAGCTGTTTTTT. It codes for CASSLDRGAGELFF.

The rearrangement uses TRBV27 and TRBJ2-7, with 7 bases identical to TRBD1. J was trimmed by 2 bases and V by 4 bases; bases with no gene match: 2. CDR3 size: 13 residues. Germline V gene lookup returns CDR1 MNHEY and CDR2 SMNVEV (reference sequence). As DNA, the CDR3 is TGTGCCAGCAGTTGGGGACAGACCTACGAGCAGTACTTC. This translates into CASSWGQTYEQYF.

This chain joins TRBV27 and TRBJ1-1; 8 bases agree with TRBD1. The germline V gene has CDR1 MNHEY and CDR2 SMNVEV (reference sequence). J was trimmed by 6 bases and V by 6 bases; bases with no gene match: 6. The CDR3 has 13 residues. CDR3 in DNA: TGTGCCAGCAGGCCGACAGGGGAATCTGAAGCTTTCTTT. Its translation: CASRPTGESEAFF.

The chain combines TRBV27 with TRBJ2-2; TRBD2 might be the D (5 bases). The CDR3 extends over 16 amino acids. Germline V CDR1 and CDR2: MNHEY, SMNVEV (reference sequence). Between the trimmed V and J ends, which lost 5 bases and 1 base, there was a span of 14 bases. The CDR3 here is CASSLRGSGNTGELFF. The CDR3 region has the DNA TGTGCCAGCAGTCTGCGAGGGAGCGGGAACACCGGGGAGCTGTTTTTT.

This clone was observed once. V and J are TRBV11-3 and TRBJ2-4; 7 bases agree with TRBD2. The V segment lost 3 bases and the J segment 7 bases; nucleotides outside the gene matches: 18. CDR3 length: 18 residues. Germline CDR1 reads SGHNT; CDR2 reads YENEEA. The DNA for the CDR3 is TGTGCCAGCAGCTTCCCTCGTGGAGCGGGGACGATTGAGAACATTCAGTACTTC. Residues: CASSFPRGAGTIENIQYF.

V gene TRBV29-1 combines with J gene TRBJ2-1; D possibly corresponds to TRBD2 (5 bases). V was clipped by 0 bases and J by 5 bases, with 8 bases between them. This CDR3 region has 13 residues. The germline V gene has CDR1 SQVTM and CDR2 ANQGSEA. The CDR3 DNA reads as TGCAGCGTTGAAGAGCGGGCAAACAATGAGCAGTTCTTC. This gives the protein CSVEERANNEQFF.

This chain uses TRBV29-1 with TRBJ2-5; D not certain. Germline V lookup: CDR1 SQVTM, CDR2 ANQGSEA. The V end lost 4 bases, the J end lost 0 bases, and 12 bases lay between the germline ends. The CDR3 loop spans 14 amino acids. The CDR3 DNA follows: TGCAGCGTTGTATGGCTTTCCAACCAAGAGACCCAGTACTTC. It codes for CSVVWLSNQETQYF.

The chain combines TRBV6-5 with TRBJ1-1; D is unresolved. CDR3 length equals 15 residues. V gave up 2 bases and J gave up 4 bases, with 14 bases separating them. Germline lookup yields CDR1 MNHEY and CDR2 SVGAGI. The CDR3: CASSYQPDSSTEAFF. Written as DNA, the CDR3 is TGTGCCAGCAGTTACCAACCTGACTCGAGCACTGAAGCTTTCTTT.

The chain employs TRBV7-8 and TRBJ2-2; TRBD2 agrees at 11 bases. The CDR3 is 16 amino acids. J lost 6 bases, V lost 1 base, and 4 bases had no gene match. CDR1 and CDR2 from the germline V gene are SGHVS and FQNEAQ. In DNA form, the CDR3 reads TGTGCCAGCAGCTTAGTCCTAGCGGGAGGTTCCGGGGAGCTGTTTTTT. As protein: CASSLVLAGGSGELFF.

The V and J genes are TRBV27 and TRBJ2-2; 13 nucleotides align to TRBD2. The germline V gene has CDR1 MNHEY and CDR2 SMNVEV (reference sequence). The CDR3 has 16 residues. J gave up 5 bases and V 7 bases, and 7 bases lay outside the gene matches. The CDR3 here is CASKPWTSGSTGELFF. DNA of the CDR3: TGTGCCAGCAAACCTTGGACTAGCGGGAGTACCGGGGAGCTGTTTTTT.

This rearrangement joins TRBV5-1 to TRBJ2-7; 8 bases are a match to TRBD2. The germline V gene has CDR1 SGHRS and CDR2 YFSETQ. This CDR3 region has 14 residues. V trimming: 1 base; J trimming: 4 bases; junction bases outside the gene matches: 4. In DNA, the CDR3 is TGCGCCAGCAGCTTGCGACTAGCGAGTTACGAGCAGTACTTC. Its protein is CASSLRLASYEQYF.

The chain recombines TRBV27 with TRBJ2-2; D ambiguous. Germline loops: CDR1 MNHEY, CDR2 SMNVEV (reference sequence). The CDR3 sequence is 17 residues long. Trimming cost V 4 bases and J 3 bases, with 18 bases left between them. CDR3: CASSSAGLPRDTGELFF. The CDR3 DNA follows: TGTGCCAGCAGTTCCGCCGGGCTACCAAGGGACACCGGGGAGCTGTTTTTT.

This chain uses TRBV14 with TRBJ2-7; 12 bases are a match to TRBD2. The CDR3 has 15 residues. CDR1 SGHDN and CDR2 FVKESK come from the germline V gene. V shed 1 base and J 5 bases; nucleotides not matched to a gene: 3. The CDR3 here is CASSQVRTSGNEQYF. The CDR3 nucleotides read TGTGCCAGCAGCCAAGTCAGGACTAGCGGGAACGAGCAGTACTTC.

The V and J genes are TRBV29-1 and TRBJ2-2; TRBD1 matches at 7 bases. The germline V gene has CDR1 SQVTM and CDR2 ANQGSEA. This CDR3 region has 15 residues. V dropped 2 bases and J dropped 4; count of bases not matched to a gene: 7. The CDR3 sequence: CSVEPTTGTTGELFF. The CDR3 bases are TGCAGCGTTGAACCGACGACAGGGACCACCGGGGAGCTGTTTTTT.

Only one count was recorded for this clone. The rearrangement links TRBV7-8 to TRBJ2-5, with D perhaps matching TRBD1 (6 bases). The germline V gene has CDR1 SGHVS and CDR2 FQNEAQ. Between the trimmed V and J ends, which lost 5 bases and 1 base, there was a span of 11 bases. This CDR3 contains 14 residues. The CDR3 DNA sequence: TGTGCCAGCAGCGCATGGGACACCCAAGAGACCCAGTACTTC. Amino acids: CASSAWDTQETQYF.

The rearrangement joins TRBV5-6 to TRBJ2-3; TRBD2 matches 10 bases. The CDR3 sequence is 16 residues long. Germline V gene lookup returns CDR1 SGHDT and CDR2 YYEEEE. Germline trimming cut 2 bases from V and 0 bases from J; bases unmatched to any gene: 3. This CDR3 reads CASSFPTSGSTDTQYF. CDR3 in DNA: TGTGCCAGCAGCTTCCCGACTAGCGGGAGCACAGATACGCAGTATTTT.

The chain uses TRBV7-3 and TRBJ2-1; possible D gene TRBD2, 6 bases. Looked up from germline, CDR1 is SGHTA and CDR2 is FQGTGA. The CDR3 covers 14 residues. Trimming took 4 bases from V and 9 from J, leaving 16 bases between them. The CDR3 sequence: CASSSGGAFSEQFF. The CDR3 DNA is TGTGCCAGCAGCTCCGGAGGGGCCTTCAGTGAGCAGTTCTTC. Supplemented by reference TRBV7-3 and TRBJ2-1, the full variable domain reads GAGVSQTPSNKVTEKGKYVELRCDPISGHTALYWYRQSLGQGPEFLIYFQGTGAADDSGLPNDRFFAVRPEGSVSTLKIQRTERGDSAVYLCASSSGGAFSEQFFGPGTRLTVL.

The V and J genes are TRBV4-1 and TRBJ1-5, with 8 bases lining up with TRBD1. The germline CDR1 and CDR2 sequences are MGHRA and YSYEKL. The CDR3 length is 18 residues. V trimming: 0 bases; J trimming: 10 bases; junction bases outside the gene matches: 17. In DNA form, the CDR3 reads TGCGCCAGCAGCCAAGAGGGGCCTGACAGGGGCGTCTATCGACCCCAGCATTTT. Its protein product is CASSQEGPDRGVYRPQHF.

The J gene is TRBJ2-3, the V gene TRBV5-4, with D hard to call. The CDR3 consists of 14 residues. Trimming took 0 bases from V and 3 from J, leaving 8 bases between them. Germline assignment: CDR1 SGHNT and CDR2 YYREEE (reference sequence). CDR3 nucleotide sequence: TGTGCCAGCAGCTTGGCTACTGGAACAGATACGCAGTATTTT. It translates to CASSLATGTDTQYF.

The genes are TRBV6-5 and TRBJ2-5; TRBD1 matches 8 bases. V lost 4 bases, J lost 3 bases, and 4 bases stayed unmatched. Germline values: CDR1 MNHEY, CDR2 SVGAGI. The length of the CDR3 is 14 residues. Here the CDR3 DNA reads TGTGCCAGCAGTTGGACAGGGAAGAAAGAGACCCAGTACTTC. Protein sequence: CASSWTGKKETQYF.

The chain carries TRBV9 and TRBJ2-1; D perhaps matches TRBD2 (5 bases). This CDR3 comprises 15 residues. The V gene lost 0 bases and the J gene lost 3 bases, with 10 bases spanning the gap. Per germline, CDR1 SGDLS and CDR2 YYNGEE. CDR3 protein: CASSVGNGNYNEQFF. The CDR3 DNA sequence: TGTGCCAGCAGCGTAGGGAACGGGAACTACAATGAGCAGTTCTTC.

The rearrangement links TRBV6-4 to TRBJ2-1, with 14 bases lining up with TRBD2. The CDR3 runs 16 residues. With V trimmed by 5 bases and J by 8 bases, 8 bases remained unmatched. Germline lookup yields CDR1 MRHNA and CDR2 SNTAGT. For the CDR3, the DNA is TGTGCCAGCAGTACGACTAGCGGGAGGGCGAGGTATGAGCAGTTCTTC. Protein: CASSTTSGRARYEQFF.

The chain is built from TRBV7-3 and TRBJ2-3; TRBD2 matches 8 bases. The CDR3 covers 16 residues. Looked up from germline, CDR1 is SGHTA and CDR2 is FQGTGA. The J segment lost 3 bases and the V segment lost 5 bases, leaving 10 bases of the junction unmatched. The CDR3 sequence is CASSPLAGVATDTQYF. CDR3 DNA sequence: TGTGCCAGCAGCCCGCTAGCGGGTGTTGCGACAGATACGCAGTATTTT.